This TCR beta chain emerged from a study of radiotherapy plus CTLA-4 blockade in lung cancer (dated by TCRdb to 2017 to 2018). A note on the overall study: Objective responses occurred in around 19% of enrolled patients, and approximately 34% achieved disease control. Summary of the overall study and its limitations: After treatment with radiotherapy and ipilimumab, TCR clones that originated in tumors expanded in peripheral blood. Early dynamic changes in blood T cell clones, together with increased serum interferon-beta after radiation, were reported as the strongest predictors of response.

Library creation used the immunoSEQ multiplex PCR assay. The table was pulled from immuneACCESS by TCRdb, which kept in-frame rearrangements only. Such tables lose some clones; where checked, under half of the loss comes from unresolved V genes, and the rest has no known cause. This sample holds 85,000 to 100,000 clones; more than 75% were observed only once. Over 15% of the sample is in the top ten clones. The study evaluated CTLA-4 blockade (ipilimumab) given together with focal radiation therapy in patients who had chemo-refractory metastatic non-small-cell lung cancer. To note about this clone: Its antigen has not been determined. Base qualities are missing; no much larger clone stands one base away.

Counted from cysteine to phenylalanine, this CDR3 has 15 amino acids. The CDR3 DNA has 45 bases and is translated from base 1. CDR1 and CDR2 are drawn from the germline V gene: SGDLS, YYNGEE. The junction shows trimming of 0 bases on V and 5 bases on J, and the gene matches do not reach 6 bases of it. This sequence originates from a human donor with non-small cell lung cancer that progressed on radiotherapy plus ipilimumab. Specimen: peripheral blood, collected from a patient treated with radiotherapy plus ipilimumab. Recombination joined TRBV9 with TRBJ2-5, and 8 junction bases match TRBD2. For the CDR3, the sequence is CASSVDGGAGETQYF. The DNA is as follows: TGTGCCAGCAGCGTAGACGGGGGGGCCGGTGAGACCCAGTACTTC. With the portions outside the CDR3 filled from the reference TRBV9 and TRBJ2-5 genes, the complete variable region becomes DSGVTQTPKHLITATGQRVTLRCSPRSGDLSVYWYQQSLDQGLQFLIQYYNGEERAKGNILERFSAQQFPDLHSELNLSSLELGDSALYFCASSVDGGAGETQYFGPGTRLLVL.